This T cell receptor (beta chain) appears in the sequencing data of a study of T-cell memory formation after mild COVID-19. On the study more broadly: Largely, the TCR clusters proved donor specific. General study findings and limits: Contracting CD8+ clones were enriched in EMRA, CD4+ mainly in CM and EM.

Sample barcodes and UMIs were carried by the TCR alpha and TCR beta cDNA libraries that 5'RACE generated with constant-segment primers. TCRdb analysed the 5' RACE reads with MiXCR anew, one entry per CDR3 protein. The profile covers just under 550,000 distinct CDR3 sequences, with roughly 20% appearing a single time and under 15% taken by the ten largest. Germline-derived CDR1 and CDR2 are SGHRS and YFSETQ. V lost 0 bases and J lost 1; bases outside the gene matches: 4. This CDR3 comprises 16 residues. This clonotype was found many times. Its antigen is still unknown. This chain uses TRBV5-1 with TRBJ2-1; TRBD2 matches at 7 bases. Source material: PBMCs or a T cell subset sorted from them (not recorded which). The source of this sequence is an adult woman who had mild COVID-19 (a few samples of this study predate the infection). Cell type and time point are not known. The DNA of the CDR3 is TGCGCCAGCAGCTTGGCCGGGGGGTTATCCTACAATGAGCAGTTCTTC. The encoded protein is CASSLAGGLSYNEQFF.